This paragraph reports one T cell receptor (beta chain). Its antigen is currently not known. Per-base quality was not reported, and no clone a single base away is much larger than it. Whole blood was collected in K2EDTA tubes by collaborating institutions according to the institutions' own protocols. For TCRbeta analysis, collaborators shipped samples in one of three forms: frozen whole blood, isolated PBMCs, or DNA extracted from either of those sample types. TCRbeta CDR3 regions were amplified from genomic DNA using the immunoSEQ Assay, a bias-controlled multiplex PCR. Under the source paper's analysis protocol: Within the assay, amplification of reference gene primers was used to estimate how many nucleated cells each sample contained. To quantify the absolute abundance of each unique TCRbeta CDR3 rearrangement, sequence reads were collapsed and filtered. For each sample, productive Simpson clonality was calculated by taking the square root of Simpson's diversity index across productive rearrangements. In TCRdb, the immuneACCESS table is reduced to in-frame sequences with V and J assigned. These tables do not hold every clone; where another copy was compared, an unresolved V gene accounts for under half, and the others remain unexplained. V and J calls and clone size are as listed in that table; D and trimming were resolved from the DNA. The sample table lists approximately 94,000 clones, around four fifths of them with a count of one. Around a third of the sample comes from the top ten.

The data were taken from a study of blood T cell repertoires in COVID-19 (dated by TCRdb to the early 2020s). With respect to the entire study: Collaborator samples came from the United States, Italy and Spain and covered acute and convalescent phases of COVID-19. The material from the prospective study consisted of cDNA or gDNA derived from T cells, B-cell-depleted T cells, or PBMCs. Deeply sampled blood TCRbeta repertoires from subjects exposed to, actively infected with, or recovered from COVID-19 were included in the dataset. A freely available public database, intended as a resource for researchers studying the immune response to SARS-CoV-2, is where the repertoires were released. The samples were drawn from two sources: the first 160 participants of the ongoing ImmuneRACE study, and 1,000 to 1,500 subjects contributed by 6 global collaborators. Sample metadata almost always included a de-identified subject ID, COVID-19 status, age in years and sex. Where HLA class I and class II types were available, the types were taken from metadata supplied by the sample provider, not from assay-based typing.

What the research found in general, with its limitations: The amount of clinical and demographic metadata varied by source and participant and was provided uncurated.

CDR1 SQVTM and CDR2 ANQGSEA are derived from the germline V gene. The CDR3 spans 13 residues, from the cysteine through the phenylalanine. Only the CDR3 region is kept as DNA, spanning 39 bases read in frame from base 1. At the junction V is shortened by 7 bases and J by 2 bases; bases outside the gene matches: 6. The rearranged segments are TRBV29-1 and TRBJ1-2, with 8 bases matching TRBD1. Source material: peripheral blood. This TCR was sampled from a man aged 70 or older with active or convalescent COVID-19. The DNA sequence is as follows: TGCAGCGCAACAGGGGGATCCAACTATGGCTACACCTTC. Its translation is CSATGGSNYGYTF.